This T cell receptor (beta chain) was sequenced for a study of cytomegalovirus exposure and HLA in healthy donors. The PCR used 60 Vbeta and 13 Jbeta primers. The table came from immunoSEQ multiplex PCR; TCRdb's copy has only in-frame clones and leaves some out. Of 200,000 to 250,000 clones listed, roughly 70% are singletons. CDR1 is SGDLS and CDR2 is YYNGEE in the germline V gene. Between the trimmed V and J ends, which lost 2 bases and 3 bases, there was a span of 4 bases. This CDR3 is 12 amino acids long. This rearrangement joins TRBV9 to TRBJ2-3; no clear D gene. The TCR was taken from a woman in her twenties or thirties in good health and CMV-seronegative. Sequenced: PBMCs. The CDR3 sequence: CASSVNTDTQYF. The DNA of the CDR3 is TGTGCCAGCAGCGTTAATACAGATACGCAGTATTTT. The full variable domain, with the rest looked up from reference TRBV9 and TRBJ2-3, is DSGVTQTPKHLITATGQRVTLRCSPRSGDLSVYWYQQSLDQGLQFLIQYYNGEERAKGNILERFSAQQFPDLHSELNLSSLELGDSALYFCASSVNTDTQYFGPGTRLTVL.